The entry below describes one TCR beta chain. Method: immunoSEQ multiplex PCR; TCRdb's copy keeps in-frame clones and lacks some. The profile shows approximately 300,000 clones, around nine tenths of them singletons. This record belongs to a study of blood T cell repertoires in COVID-19. V lost 4 bases, J lost 6 bases, and 11 bases stayed unmatched. From germline, CDR1 is MNHEY and CDR2 SVGEGT. The CDR3 is made up of 16 amino acids. The sequenced material came from PBMCs or T cells enriched from blood (not recorded which). The chain joins TRBV6-2 or TRBV6-3 to TRBJ1-5, with TRBD1 matching over 8 bases. This TCR was sampled from a woman aged 25 to 45 who had been exposed to COVID-19. The CDR3 loop is CASSSAQGARSQPQHF. For the CDR3, the DNA is TGTGCCAGCAGTTCCGCGCAGGGGGCTAGGAGTCAGCCCCAGCATTTT.